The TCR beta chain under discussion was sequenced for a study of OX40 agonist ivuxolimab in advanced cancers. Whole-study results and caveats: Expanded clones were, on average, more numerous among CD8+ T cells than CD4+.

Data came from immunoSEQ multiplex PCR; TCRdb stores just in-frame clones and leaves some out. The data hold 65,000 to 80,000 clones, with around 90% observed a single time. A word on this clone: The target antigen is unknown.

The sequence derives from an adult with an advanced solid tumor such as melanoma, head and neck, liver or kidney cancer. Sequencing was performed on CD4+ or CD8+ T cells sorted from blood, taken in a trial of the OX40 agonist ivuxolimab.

The CDR3 bases are TGTGCCAGCTCACGTGGTATTAACACCGGGGAGCTGTTTTTT. Its translation is CASSRGINTGELFF. The genes are TRBV18 and TRBJ2-2; D gene uncertain. Germline values: CDR1 KGHSH, CDR2 LQKENI. The CDR3 sequence is 14 residues long. Trimming removed 4 bases from V and 2 bases from J, with 8 bases in between.